The 23 T cell receptor beta chains below were found in one sample sequenced in a study of human T cells and chemical hapten exposure (TCRdb year 2021). According to the study, the label for this sample's time point signals: pre-sensitization, week 0. This specimen's treatment or condition label, per the study, means: therapeutic diphenylcyclopropenone sensitization with weekly scalp DPC. Library creation used RACE. TCRdb records NextSeq 500 as the sequencer. Through fastp at Q25 and MiXCR, TCRdb rebuilt clones from the public reads, retaining in-frame beta chains. Entries that share a CDR3 protein sequence are merged under the most common genes and DNA. The sample includes about 110,000 distinct CDR3 sequences, with less than 15% observed a single time. The ten largest clones represent about 1.6% of the sample. This material consisted of whole blood, taken in connection with sensitization to the hapten diphenylcyclopropenone (DPC). The receptors originated from a woman aged 45-65 years with alopecia areata. Some clones in this sample may be carry-over from other donors' samples.

V gene TRBV29-1 combines with J gene TRBJ2-7; 9 bases fit TRBD1. Germline V gene data show CDR1 as SQVTM and CDR2 as ANQGSEA. The length of the CDR3 is 15 residues. V gave up 6 bases and J gave up 1 base; unmatched junction bases: 10. CDR3 nucleotides: TGCAGCGTCCAAGTGGCGGGACAGGGATCCTACGAGCAGTACTTC. Protein: CSVQVAGQGSYEQYF.

A few counts support this clonotype. V usage is TRBV13 and J usage is TRBJ1-1; D may be TRBD1 (6 bases). Trimming pared 6 bases from V and 5 bases from J, leaving 10 bases between. Germline V gene lookup returns CDR1 PRHDT and CDR2 FYEKMQ (reference sequence). The CDR3 is 12 amino acids. This CDR3 is CASSQGTTEAFF. The CDR3 region has the DNA TGTGCCAGCAGTCAAGGGACAACTGAAGCTTTCTTT.

This clonotype has a handful of counts. The chain links TRBV18 to TRBJ1-1; 8 nucleotides align to TRBD1. The trim removed 3 bases at V and 0 bases at J, leaving 3 bases unmatched. This CDR3 is 15 amino acids long. The germline CDR1 and CDR2 sequences are KGHSH and LQKENI. The CDR3 loop reads CASSPAGGLNTEAFF. CDR3 coding DNA: TGTGCCAGCTCACCCGCAGGGGGCCTGAACACTGAAGCTTTCTTT.

This clonotype was seen a handful of times. The rearrangement uses TRBV5-1 and TRBJ1-1; TRBD1 is a possible D gene (6 bases). V was shortened by 2 bases and J by 4 bases, with 15 bases between the two germline ends. CDR1 and CDR2 (germline): SGHRS, YFSETQ. This CDR3 is built from 15 residues. CDR3 coding DNA: TGCGCCAGCAGCTTCGGAGACAGGTCCCTCACTGAAGCTTTCTTT. The encoded protein is CASSFGDRSLTEAFF.

This clonotype was seen only a few times. J is TRBJ1-2 and V is TRBV28, with a tentative D call TRBD1 (6 bases). Per germline, CDR1 MDHEN and CDR2 SYDVKM. The CDR3 length is 13 residues. V shed 5 bases and J shed 4 bases, with 11 bases lying between them. CDR3 sequence: CASSVTTGYGYTF. The CDR3, as DNA: TGTGCCAGCAGTGTCACGACAGGCTATGGCTACACCTTC.

This clonotype was picked up a small number of times. The V gene is TRBV19, the J gene TRBJ1-5, with D uncertain. CDR1 LNHDA and CDR2 SQIVND come from the germline V gene (reference sequence). The CDR3 runs 12 residues. Deletions cut 7 bases from V and 5 bases from J, with 9 bases between. The CDR3: CASTKGDQPQHF. CDR3 in DNA: TGTGCCAGTACTAAGGGAGATCAGCCCCAGCATTTT.

The gene calls are TRBV28 and TRBJ2-7, with 8 bases aligning to TRBD1. Trimming took 6 bases from V and 0 from J; bases not matched to a gene: 7. This CDR3 is 15 amino acids long. Germline values: CDR1 MDHEN, CDR2 SYDVKM. The CDR3 here is CASRRDRSSSYEQYF. For the CDR3, the DNA is TGTGCCAGCAGGAGGGACAGGAGCAGCTCCTACGAGCAGTACTTC.

This rearrangement joins TRBV6-2 or TRBV6-3 to TRBJ1-5; no clear D. Deletions cut 2 bases from V and 11 bases from J, with 16 bases between. The CDR3 covers 14 residues. Germline CDR1 is MNHEY and CDR2 is SVGEGT. The CDR3: CASSYGSALGSQHF. In DNA form, the CDR3 reads TGTGCCAGCAGTTACGGTTCGGCATTGGGGTCCCAGCATTTT.

This clonotype was observed a handful of times. The gene calls are TRBV5-4 and TRBJ2-1; 10 bases are shared with TRBD2. This CDR3 region has 14 residues. In germline, CDR1 is SGHNT, CDR2 YYREEE (reference sequence). V gave up 4 bases and J gave up 6 bases; unmatched junction bases: 4. DNA of the CDR3: TGTGCCAGCAGCCTAAGCGGGAGGGGCAATGAGCAGTTCTTC. Translation: CASSLSGRGNEQFF.

Here the CDR3 DNA reads TGTGCCAGCAGTTACCGCGGACAGGGGTGGACTGAAGCTTTCTTT. Its protein is CASSYRGQGWTEAFF. This sequence joins TRBV6-2 or TRBV6-3 and TRBJ1-1; TRBD1 agrees at 9 bases. The CDR3 contains 15 residues. From germline, CDR1 is MNHEY and CDR2 SVGEGT. V shed 2 bases and J 5 bases; nucleotides not matched to a gene: 6.

This clonotype was found a few times. The chain joins TRBV11-2 to TRBJ1-6; no reliable D call. This CDR3 comprises 14 residues. The V end was cut by 0 bases, the J end by 8 bases, with 8 bases between. From germline, CDR1 is SGHAT and CDR2 FQNNGV. The DNA for the CDR3 is TGTGCCAGCAGCTTAGAAATCAGACATTCACCCCTCCACTTT. Amino acid sequence: CASSLEIRHSPLHF.

Ten or more counts support this clonotype. The chain uses TRBV27 and TRBJ1-5, with D uncertain. Germline assignment: CDR1 MNHEY and CDR2 SMNVEV (reference sequence). Trimming pared 5 bases from V and 3 bases from J, leaving 5 bases between. The CDR3 consists of 12 residues. CDR3 bases: TGTGCCAGCAGTACCTACAATCAGCCCCAGCATTTT. It is translated as CASSTYNQPQHF.

Worth noting for this clonotype: A clone one base away is much larger, so this may be a read error. This sequence joins TRBV12-3 or TRBV12-4 and TRBJ1-1; unclear D gene. This CDR3 spans 16 amino acids. Trimming left V 4 bases short and J 0 bases short, with 15 bases between. The CDR3: CASSYESGRLNTEAFF. The CDR3 DNA reads as TGTGCCAGCAGTTACGAATCAGGACGGCTGAACACTGAAGCTTTCTTT.

This clonotype was seen a few times. The chain combines TRBV6-2 or TRBV6-3 with TRBJ2-7; 9 bases agree with TRBD1. V was clipped by 5 bases and J by 2 bases; unmatched bases: 7. The CDR3 is 15 amino acids. The germline V gene has CDR1 MNHEY and CDR2 SVGEGT. The CDR3 spells CASSQEDRGAYEQYF. The CDR3 DNA follows: TGTGCCAGCAGTCAGGAGGACAGGGGAGCCTACGAGCAGTACTTC.

This clonotype was recorded a few times. The V and J genes are TRBV5-1 and TRBJ2-3, with 9 bases aligning to TRBD1. The CDR3 has 16 residues. V gave up 0 bases and J gave up 4 bases; unmatched junction bases: 6. Germline CDR1 reads SGHRS; CDR2 reads YFSETQ. In DNA form, the CDR3 reads TGCGCCAGCAGCTTGGGGGGACAGGGAAATTCAGATACGCAGTATTTT. This translates into CASSLGGQGNSDTQYF.

The chain is built from TRBV3-1 and TRBJ2-7; either TRBD1 or TRBD2 may supply D (5 bases each). The CDR3 sequence is 13 residues long. Germline lookup yields CDR1 LGHDT and CDR2 YNNKEL (reference sequence). Deletions cut 5 bases from V and 3 bases from J, with 11 bases between. The CDR3 loop is CASSDGTRYEQYF. DNA of the CDR3: TGTGCCAGCAGCGATGGGACCCGCTACGAGCAGTACTTC.

This clonotype was picked up many times. V and J are TRBV7-9 and TRBJ2-1, with TRBD2 identical over 8 bases. Germline V gives CDR1 SEHNR, CDR2 FQNEAQ (reference sequence). V was pared by 0 bases and J by 9 bases, with 4 bases of the junction left unmatched. The length of the CDR3 is 14 residues. CDR3 in amino acids: CASSLARTSGEQFF. The DNA of the CDR3 is TGTGCCAGCAGCTTAGCCCGAACTAGCGGTGAGCAGTTCTTC.

As to this clonotype: This clone may be a read error of a much larger clone one base away. This rearrangement joins TRBV2 to TRBJ2-6; tentatively, D is TRBD1 (5 bases). The CDR3 spans 15 residues. The V gene's germline CDR1 is SNHLY and CDR2 FYNNEI. In DNA, the CDR3 is TGTGCCAGCAGTTACGACACCACTGGGGCCAACGTCCTGAATTTC. This codes for CASSYDTTGANVLNF.

V and J are TRBV28 and TRBJ1-4; TRBD1 matches at 9 bases. Unmatched junction bases numbered 1, after V lost 2 bases and J lost 0 bases. The CDR3 runs 16 residues. Germline values: CDR1 MDHEN, CDR2 SYDVKM. CDR3 in amino acids: CASSLGTGTTNEKLFF. The DNA for the CDR3 is TGTGCCAGCAGTTTAGGGACAGGGACAACTAATGAAAAACTGTTTTTT.

This clonotype was recorded at least ten times. The rearrangement joins TRBV20-1 to TRBJ1-1; 9 bases line up with TRBD1. V gave up 3 bases and J gave up 7 bases; unmatched junction bases: 12. This CDR3 spans 15 amino acids. CDR1 and CDR2 from the germline V gene are DFQATT and SNEGSKA (reference sequence). The CDR3 sequence is CSARGHGTGLGEAFF. The CDR3 DNA sequence: TGCAGTGCTAGGGGCCACGGGACAGGGTTAGGTGAAGCTTTCTTT.

This clonotype was found a few times. The V call is TRBV2, the J call TRBJ2-4; D not resolved. Trimming took 4 bases from V and 4 from J, leaving 11 bases between them. Germline V gene lookup returns CDR1 SNHLY and CDR2 FYNNEI. The CDR3 consists of 14 residues. The CDR3 sequence: CASSAGLAKNIQYF. Written as DNA, the CDR3 is TGTGCCAGCAGTGCAGGCTTAGCAAAAAACATTCAGTACTTC.

This clonotype was observed a few times. The CDR3 DNA reads TGTGCCAGCAACCTAGGACAACTCACAGATACGCAGTATTTT. It encodes CASNLGQLTDTQYF. V is TRBV5-4 and J is TRBJ2-3, with D perhaps matching TRBD1 (5 bases). V dropped 6 bases and J dropped 2 bases, with 13 bases sitting between them. This CDR3 region has 14 residues. Germline values: CDR1 SGHNT, CDR2 YYREEE (reference sequence).

This rearrangement joins TRBV24-1 to TRBJ2-2; D might be TRBD1 (5 bases). The germline V gene encodes CDR1 KGHDR and CDR2 SFDVKD. Deletions cut 0 bases from V and 0 bases from J, with 16 bases between. This CDR3 is built from 19 residues. CDR3 bases: TGTGCCACCAGTGATTTGGGGGCCTTAGGGCAGTCGAACACCGGGGAGCTGTTTTTT. Amino acids: CATSDLGALGQSNTGELFF.